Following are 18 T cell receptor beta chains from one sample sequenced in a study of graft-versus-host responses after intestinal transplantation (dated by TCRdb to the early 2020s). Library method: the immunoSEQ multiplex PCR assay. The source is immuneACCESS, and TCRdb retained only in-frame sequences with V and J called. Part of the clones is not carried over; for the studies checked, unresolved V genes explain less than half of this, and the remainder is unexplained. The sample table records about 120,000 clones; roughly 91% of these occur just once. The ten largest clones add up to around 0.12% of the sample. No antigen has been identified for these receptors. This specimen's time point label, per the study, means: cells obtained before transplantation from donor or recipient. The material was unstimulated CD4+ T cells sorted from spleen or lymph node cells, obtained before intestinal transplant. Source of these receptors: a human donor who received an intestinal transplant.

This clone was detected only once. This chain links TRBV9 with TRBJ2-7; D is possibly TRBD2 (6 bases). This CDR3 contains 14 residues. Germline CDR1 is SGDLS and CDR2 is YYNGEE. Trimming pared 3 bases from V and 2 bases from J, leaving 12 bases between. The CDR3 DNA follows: TGTGCCAGCAGCGCGGTCCCGGGGGCCTACGAGCAGTACTTC. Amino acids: CASSAVPGAYEQYF.

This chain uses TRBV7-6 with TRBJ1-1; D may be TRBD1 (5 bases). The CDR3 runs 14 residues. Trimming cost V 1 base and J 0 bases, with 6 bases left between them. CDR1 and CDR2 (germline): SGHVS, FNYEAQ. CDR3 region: CASSLGGVNTEAFF. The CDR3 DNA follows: TGTGCCAGCAGCTTAGGGGGGGTGAACACTGAAGCTTTCTTT. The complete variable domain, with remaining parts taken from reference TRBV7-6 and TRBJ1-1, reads GAGVSQSPRYKVTKRGQDVALRCDPISGHVSLYWYRQALGQGPEFLTYFNYEAQQDKSGLPNDRFSAERPEGSISTLTIQRTEQRDSAMYRCASSLGGVNTEAFFGQGTRLTVV.

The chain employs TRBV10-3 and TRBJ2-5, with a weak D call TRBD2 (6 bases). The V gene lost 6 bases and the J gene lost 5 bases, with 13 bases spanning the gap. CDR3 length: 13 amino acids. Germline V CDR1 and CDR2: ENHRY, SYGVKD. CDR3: CAISQTREETQYF. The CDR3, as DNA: TGTGCCATCAGCCAGACTAGAGAGGAGACCCAGTACTTC.

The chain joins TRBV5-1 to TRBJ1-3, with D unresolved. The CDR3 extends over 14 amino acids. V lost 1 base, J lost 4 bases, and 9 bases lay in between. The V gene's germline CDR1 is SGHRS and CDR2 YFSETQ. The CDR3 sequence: CASSLWSLGNTIYF. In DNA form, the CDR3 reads TGCGCCAGCAGCTTGTGGAGCCTGGGAAACACCATATATTTT.

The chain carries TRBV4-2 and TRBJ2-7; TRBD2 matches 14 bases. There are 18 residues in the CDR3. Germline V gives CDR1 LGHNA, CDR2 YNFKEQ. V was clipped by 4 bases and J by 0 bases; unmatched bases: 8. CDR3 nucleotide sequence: TGTGCCAGCAGCCCGGGACTAGCGGGAGTGGGGAGCTCCTACGAGCAGTACTTC. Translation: CASSPGLAGVGSSYEQYF.

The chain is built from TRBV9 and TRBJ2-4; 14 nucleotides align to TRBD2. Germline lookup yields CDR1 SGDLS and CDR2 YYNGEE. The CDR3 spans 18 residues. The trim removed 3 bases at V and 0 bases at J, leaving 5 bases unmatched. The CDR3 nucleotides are TGTGCCAGCAGCGAAGGACTAGCGGGAGGCGTAGCCAAAAACATTCAGTACTTC. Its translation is CASSEGLAGGVAKNIQYF.

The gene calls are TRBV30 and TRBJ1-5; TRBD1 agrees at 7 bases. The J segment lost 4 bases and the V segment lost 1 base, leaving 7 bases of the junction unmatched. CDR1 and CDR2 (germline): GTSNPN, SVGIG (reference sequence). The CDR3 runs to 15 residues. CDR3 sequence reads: CAWSAQGGPNQPQHF. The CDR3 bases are TGTGCCTGGAGTGCCCAGGGGGGCCCAAATCAGCCCCAGCATTTT.

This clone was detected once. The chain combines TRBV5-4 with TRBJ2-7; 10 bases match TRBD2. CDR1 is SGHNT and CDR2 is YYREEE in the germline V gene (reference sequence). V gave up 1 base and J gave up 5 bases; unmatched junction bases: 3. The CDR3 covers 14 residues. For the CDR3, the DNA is TGTGCCAGCAGCTTGCCTAGCGGGAGCGACGAGCAGTACTTC. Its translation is CASSLPSGSDEQYF.

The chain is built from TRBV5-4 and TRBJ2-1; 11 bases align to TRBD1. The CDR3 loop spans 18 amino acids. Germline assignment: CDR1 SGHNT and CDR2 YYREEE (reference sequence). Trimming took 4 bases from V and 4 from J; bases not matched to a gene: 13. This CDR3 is CASSRGVGGTGGYNEQFF. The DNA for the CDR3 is TGTGCCAGCAGCCGCGGGGTCGGTGGGACAGGGGGATACAATGAGCAGTTCTTC. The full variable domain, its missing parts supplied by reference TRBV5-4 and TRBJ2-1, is ETGVTQSPTHLIKTRGQQVTLRCSSQSGHNTVSWYQQALGQGPQFIFQYYREEENGRGNFPPRFSGLQFPNYSSELNVNALELDDSALYLCASSRGVGGTGGYNEQFFGPGTRLTVL.

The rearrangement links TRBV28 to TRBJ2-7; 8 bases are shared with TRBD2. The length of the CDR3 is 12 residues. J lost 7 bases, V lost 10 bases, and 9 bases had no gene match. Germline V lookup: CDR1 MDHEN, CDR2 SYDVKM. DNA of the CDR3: TGTGCCATCCTGGGACTAGTGGGAGAGCAGTACTTC. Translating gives CAILGLVGEQYF.

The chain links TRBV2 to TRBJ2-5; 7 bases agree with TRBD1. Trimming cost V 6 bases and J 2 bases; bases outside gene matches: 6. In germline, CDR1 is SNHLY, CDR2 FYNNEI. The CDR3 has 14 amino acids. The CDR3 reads CASSPGTAQETQYF. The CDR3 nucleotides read TGTGCCAGCAGCCCCGGGACAGCACAAGAGACCCAGTACTTC.

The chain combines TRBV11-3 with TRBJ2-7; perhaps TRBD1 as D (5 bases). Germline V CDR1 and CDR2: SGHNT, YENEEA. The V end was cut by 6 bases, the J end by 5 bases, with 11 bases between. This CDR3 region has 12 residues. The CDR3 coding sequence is TGTGCCAGCAGGATGGACACCCACGAGCAGTACTTC. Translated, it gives CASRMDTHEQYF.

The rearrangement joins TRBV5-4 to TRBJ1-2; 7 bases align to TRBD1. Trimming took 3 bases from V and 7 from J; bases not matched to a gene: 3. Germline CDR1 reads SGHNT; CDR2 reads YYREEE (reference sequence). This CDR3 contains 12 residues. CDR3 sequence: CASSSRQGGYTF. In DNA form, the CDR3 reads TGTGCCAGCAGCTCCCGACAGGGTGGCTACACCTTC.

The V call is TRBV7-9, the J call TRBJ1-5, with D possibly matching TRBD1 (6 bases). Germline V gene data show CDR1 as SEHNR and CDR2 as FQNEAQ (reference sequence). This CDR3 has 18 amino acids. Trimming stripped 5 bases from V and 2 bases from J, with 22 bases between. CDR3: CASSVDPGQRGGNQPQHF. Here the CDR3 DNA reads TGTGCCAGCAGCGTAGACCCCGGACAGAGAGGTGGCAATCAGCCCCAGCATTTT.

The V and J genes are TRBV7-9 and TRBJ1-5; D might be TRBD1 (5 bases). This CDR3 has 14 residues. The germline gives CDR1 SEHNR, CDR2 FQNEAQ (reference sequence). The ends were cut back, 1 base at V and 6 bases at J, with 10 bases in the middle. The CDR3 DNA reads TGTGCCAGCAGCTTAGACGGGGGTCCTCAGCCCCAGCATTTT. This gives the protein CASSLDGGPQPQHF.

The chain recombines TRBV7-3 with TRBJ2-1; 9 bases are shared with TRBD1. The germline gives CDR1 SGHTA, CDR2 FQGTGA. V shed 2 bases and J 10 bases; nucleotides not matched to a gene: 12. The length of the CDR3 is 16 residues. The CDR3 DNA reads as TGTGCCAGCAGCTTACCTAGGACAGGGGCCCTTGGGGAGCAGTTCTTC. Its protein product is CASSLPRTGALGEQFF.

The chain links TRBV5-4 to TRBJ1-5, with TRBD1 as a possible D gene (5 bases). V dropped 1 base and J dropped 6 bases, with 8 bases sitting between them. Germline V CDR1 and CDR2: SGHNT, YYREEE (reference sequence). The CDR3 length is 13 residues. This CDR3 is CASSLQGSQPQHF. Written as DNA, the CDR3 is TGTGCCAGCAGCTTGCAGGGCAGTCAGCCCCAGCATTTT.

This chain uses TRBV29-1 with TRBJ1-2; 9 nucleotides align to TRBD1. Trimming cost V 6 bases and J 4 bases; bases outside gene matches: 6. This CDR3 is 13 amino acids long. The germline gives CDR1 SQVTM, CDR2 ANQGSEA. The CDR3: CSVAMTGGYGYTF. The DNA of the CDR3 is TGCAGCGTCGCTATGACAGGGGGCTATGGCTACACCTTC.